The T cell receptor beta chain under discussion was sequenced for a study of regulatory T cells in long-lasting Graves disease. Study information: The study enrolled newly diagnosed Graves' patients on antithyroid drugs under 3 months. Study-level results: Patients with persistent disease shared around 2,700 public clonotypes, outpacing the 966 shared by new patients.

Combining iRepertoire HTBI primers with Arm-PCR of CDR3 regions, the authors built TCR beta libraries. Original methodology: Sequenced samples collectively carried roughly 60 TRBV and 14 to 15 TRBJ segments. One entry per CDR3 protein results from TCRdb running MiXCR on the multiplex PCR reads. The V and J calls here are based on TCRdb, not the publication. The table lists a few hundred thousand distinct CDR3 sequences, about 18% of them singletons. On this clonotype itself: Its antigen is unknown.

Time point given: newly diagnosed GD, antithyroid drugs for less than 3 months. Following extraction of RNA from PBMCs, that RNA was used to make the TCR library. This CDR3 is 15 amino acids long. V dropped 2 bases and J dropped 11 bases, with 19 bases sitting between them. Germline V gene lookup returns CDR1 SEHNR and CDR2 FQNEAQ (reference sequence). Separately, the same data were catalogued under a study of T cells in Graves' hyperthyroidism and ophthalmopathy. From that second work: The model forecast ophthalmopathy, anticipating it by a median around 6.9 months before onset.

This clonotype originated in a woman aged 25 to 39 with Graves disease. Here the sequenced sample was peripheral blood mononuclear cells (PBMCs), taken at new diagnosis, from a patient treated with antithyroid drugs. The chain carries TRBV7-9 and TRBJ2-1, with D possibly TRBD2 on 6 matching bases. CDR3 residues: CASSLSPGSGSQQFF. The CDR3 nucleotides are TGTGCCAGCAGCTTAAGCCCAGGTAGCGGATCTCAGCAGTTCTTC. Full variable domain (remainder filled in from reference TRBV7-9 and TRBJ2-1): DTGVSQNPRHKITKRGQNVTFRCDPISEHNRLYWYRQTLGQGPEFLTYFQNEAQLEKSRLLSDRFSAERPKGSFSTLEIQRTEQGDSAMYLCASSLSPGSGSQQFFGPGTRLTVL.